The clone carrying this T cell receptor beta chain was detected only a few times. This sample stems from a study of identical twins. This CDR3 spans 15 amino acids. CDR1 and CDR2 from the germline V gene are SGHRS and YFSETQ. J was trimmed by 2 bases and V by 4 bases; bases with no gene match: 4. TCRdb reprocessed the 5' RACE reads with MiXCR, giving one entry per CDR3 protein. This table has fewer than 550,000 distinct CDR3 sequences, roughly 13% appearing once. A further study also used this sample, focusing on yellow fever vaccine responses in identical twins.

The sample was CD4+ T cells sorted from blood. The receptor comes from a woman in her late teens or twenties in good health. J is TRBJ2-3 and V is TRBV5-1, with TRBD2 matching 10 bases. CDR3 coding DNA: TGCGCCAGCAGCAGCGGGGGGGCCCCCACAGATACGCAGTATTTT. As protein: CASSSGGAPTDTQYF.